The 26 T cell receptor beta chains listed next were all sequenced from one sample in a study of T cells in women clearing cervical HPV infection. The method was immunoSEQ multiplex PCR; TCRdb's version includes in-frame clones alone and lacks a portion of them. The sample has tens of thousands of clones. The sequenced sample was blood buffy coat. The receptor source for this set is a woman aged 18 to 75 with a cervical HPV16 infection that either progressed to CIN3+ or cleared (not recorded which).

As for this clone: The read stops 3 residues short of the end of the CDR3; the missing end is completed from the germline J gene. This chain uses TRBV18 with TRBJ1-6; TRBD1 might be the D (6 bases). V dropped 2 bases and J dropped 9 bases, with 8 bases sitting between them. Germline CDR1 and CDR2: KGHSH and LQKENI. This CDR3 spans 13 amino acids. The sequenced part of the CDR3 DNA is TGTGCCAGCTCACCAGACAGGACTTCACCC. Its protein product is CASSPDRTSP. The CDR3, in full, reads CASSPDRTSPLHF.

A word on this clone: The CDR3 end is not reached by the read, which stops 3 residues before it; the germline J gene fills it in. The rearrangement joins TRBV19 to TRBJ1-4, with a tentative D call TRBD1 (6 bases). Trimming removed 11 bases from V and 0 bases from J, with 13 bases in between. CDR3 length: 14 residues. CDR1 LNHDA and CDR2 SQIVND come from the germline V gene (reference sequence). CDR3 bases read: TGTGCCTCAAGGGGGGGGACAACTAATGAAAAA. It encodes CASRGGTTNEK. The entire CDR3 sequence reads CASRGGTTNEKLFF. Based on the CDR3 plus reference TRBV19 and TRBJ1-4, the full variable domain is DGGITQSPKYLFRKEGQNVTLSCEQNLNHDAMYWYRQDPGQGLRLIYYSQIVNDFQKGDIAEGYSVSREKKESFPLTVTSAQKNPTAFYLCASRGGTTNEKLFFGSGTQLSVL.

To note about this clone: The CDR3 goes on 3 residues after the read ends, and that part is filled in from the germline J gene. The chain has TRBV20-1 and TRBJ2-5, with 12 nucleotides matching TRBD2. The V gene end was trimmed by 0 bases and the J gene end by 5 bases; junction bases not matched to a gene: 7. The CDR3 is 16 residues long. Germline V gene data show CDR1 as DFQATT and CDR2 as SNEGSKA (reference sequence). The CDR3 sequence is CSARDPFLAGGETQYF. The part of the CDR3 DNA that was read is TGCAGTGCTAGAGACCCATTTCTAGCGGGAGGGGAGACC.

With respect to this clone: A read error may produce the germline difference seen at one junction end. The read stops 3 residues short of the end of the CDR3; the missing end is completed from the germline J gene. The V gene is TRBV7-7, the J gene TRBJ2-7, with 11 bases aligning to TRBD2. The CDR3 is 15 residues long. CDR1 is SSHAT and CDR2 is FNYEAQ in the germline V gene (reference sequence). CDR3 bases read: TGTGCTAGCAGCCGAACTAGCGGGAGCCTGGACGAG. This gives the protein CASSRTSGSLDE. The whole CDR3 region reads CASSRTSGSLDEQYF.

In regard to this clone: The CDR3 end falls 3 residues outside the read, so it is completed with the germline J gene. The V call is TRBV19, the J call TRBJ2-5, with D maybe TRBD1 (6 bases). Germline loops: CDR1 LNHDA, CDR2 SQIVND (reference sequence). The CDR3 is 16 residues long. The CDR3 reads CASCRDGTPSTDTQYF. The CDR3 bases that were read are TGTGCCAGCTGCCGAGACGGGACACCTAGCACAGATACC.

Worth noting for this clone: One end of the junction is discordant with germline, which a read error may explain. The DNA ends 3 residues before the CDR3 does, and the rest of the CDR3 is filled in from the germline J gene. The genes are TRBV13 and TRBJ2-7, with 9 nucleotides matching TRBD1. The CDR3 contains 13 residues. Germline CDR1 reads PRHDT; CDR2 reads FYEKMQ (reference sequence). The CDR3 here is CASILQGAGEQYF. Incomplete CDR3 DNA: TGTGCCAGCATCTTACAGGGGGCAGGCGAG.

Points on this clone: The missing CDR3 end, 3 residues past where the read stops, is filled in from the germline J gene. The chain uses TRBV7-9 and TRBJ1-4; possible D gene TRBD1, 6 bases. Per the germline V gene, CDR1 is SEHNR and CDR2 is FQNEAQ (reference sequence). The CDR3 length is 14 residues. The CDR3 here is CASSYRDMASPLFF. Incomplete CDR3 DNA: TGTGCCAGCAGCTACCGGGACATGGCATCACCA.

As concerns this clone: Read sequence stops 3 residues before the CDR3 end, and the germline J gene provides the missing end. The chain joins TRBV7-9 to TRBJ2-3, with D possibly being TRBD2 (5 bases). There are 15 residues in the CDR3. The V gene's germline CDR1 is SEHNR and CDR2 FQNEAQ (reference sequence). The covered CDR3 bases are TGTGCCAGCAGCTTAGCAGGCTCGGGGAATCAGCCG. Translated: CASSLAGSGNQP. The CDR3 as a whole reads CASSLAGSGNQPQYF. The complete variable domain, with remaining parts taken from reference TRBV7-9 and TRBJ2-3, reads DTGVSQNPRHKITKRGQNVTFRCDPISEHNRLYWYRQTLGQGPEFLTYFQNEAQLEKSRLLSDRFSAERPKGSFSTLEIQRTEQGDSAMYLCASSLAGSGNQPQYFGPGTRLTVL.

Of note for this clone: The read stops 3 residues short of the end of the CDR3; the missing end is completed from the germline J gene. This chain connects TRBV30 to TRBJ2-7, with D unresolved. CDR3 length: 12 amino acids. V was pared by 3 bases and J by 1 base, with 7 bases between. The germline V gene encodes CDR1 GTSNPN and CDR2 SVGIG (reference sequence). The CDR3 spells CAWSRLSYEQYF. CDR3 bases read: TGTGCCTGGAGCCGGTTATCCTACGAG. Looking up the rest from reference TRBV30 and TRBJ2-7 gives the full variable domain: SQTIHQWPATLVQPVGSPLSLECTVEGTSNPNLYWYRQAAGRGLQLLFYSVGIGQISSEVPQNLSASRPQDRQFILSSKKLLLSDSGFYLCAWSRLSYEQYFGPGTRLTVT.

As to this clone: The DNA ends 3 residues before the CDR3 does, and the rest of the CDR3 is filled in from the germline J gene. V is TRBV11-1 and J is TRBJ2-3, with D maybe TRBD2 (6 bases). CDR3 length: 15 amino acids. Germline V lookup: CDR1 SGHAT, CDR2 FQDESV (reference sequence). The germline V and J ends were trimmed by 1 base and 3 bases, with 11 bases remaining between them. This CDR3 is CASSLDGTATDTQYF. The covered CDR3 bases are TGTGCCAGCAGCTTAGACGGGACTGCGACAGATACG.

Of note for this clone: The DNA ends 3 residues before the CDR3 does, and the rest of the CDR3 is filled in from the germline J gene. The chain joins TRBV7-3 to TRBJ2-3; D possibly corresponds to TRBD2 (5 bases). The CDR3 is 13 residues long. Germline lookup yields CDR1 SGHTA and CDR2 FQGTGA. CDR3: CASSQLAGQPQYF. The sequenced part of the CDR3 DNA is TGTGCCAGCTCCCAGCTTGCGGGTCAGCCG.

A word on this clone: The CDR3 goes on 3 residues after the read ends, and that part is filled in from the germline J gene. J is TRBJ1-2 and V is TRBV19; D unclear. Germline V gene lookup returns CDR1 LNHDA and CDR2 SQIVND (reference sequence). The CDR3 extends over 13 amino acids. The CDR3 region is CASSITPYNDYTF. CDR3 DNA, as far as it was read: TGTGCCAGTAGTATTACACCTTACAATGAC.

A note on this clone: The CDR3 end is not reached by the read, which stops 3 residues before it; the germline J gene fills it in. This chain joins TRBV18 and TRBJ2-1, with D possibly TRBD1 on 5 matching bases. Trimming took 2 bases from V and 0 from J, leaving 11 bases between them. This CDR3 is built from 16 residues. The germline V gene has CDR1 KGHSH and CDR2 LQKENI. The covered CDR3 bases are TGTGCCAGCTCACCAAGAAGCGACAGCTCCTACAATGAG. Protein sequence: CASSPRSDSSYNE. The complete CDR3 sequence is CASSPRSDSSYNEQFF.

To note about this clone: The CDR3 goes on 3 residues after the read ends, and that part is filled in from the germline J gene. This sequence joins TRBV18 and TRBJ1-2; D unresolved. Per germline, CDR1 KGHSH and CDR2 LQKENI. The CDR3 covers 14 residues. Partial CDR3 DNA: TGTGCCAGCTCATTTACGGGGATCACAGATACC. It translates to CASSFTGITDT. The CDR3, in full, reads CASSFTGITDTYTF.

To note about this clone: Coverage ceases 3 residues before the CDR3 finishes, and the germline J gene fills in the end. The chain combines TRBV18 with TRBJ1-2, with 7 bases aligning to TRBD1. Germline V lookup: CDR1 KGHSH, CDR2 LQKENI. Unmatched junction bases numbered 4, after V lost 6 bases and J lost 3 bases. The CDR3 spans 13 residues. CDR3 sequence reads: CASSPGTDYGYTF. The sequenced CDR3 bases are TGTGCCAGCTCGCCCGGGACAGACTATGGC.

For this clone: The DNA ends 3 residues before the CDR3 does, and the rest of the CDR3 is filled in from the germline J gene. V and J are TRBV13 and TRBJ2-7; no reliable D call. V was shortened by 3 bases and J by 6 bases, with 15 bases between the two germline ends. CDR3 size: 14 residues. Germline CDR1 PRHDT, CDR2 FYEKMQ (reference sequence). The CDR3 bases that were read are TGTGCCAGCAGCTTTGCGAAAGGGTTTTCCGAG. Protein product: CASSFAKGFSE. The full CDR3 is CASSFAKGFSEQYF. The full variable domain, its missing parts supplied by reference TRBV13 and TRBJ2-7, is AAGVIQSPRHLIKEKRETATLKCYPIPRHDTVYWYQQGPGQDPQFLISFYEKMQSDKGSIPDRFSAQQFSDYHSELNMSSLELGDSALYFCASSFAKGFSEQYFGPGTRLTVT.

Comment on this clone: The read ends 3 residues early relative to the CDR3; the germline J gene fills the gap. The chain recombines TRBV5-1 with TRBJ1-4; the match to TRBD1 covers 8 bases. Germline V gene data show CDR1 as SGHRS and CDR2 as YFSETQ. The CDR3 spans 14 residues. The ends lost 4 bases at V and 2 bases at J; junction bases unmatched: 1. CDR3 sequence: CASSAGGTNEKLFF. The CDR3 bases that were read are TGCGCCAGCAGCGCAGGGGGCACTAATGAAAAA.

Turning to this clone: The sequence runs out 3 residues before the end of the CDR3; the remainder is reconstructed from the germline J gene. The chain combines TRBV18 with TRBJ2-4, with 8 bases matching TRBD1. CDR3 length: 14 residues. Germline lookup yields CDR1 KGHSH and CDR2 LQKENI. The part of the CDR3 DNA that was read is TGTGCCAGCTCACCGGACAGGGACCCTCAGCCT. This translates into CASSPDRDPQP. In full, the CDR3 reads CASSPDRDPQPQYF.

As regards this clone: The read stops 3 residues short of the end of the CDR3; the missing end is completed from the germline J gene. The rearrangement uses TRBV6-2 or TRBV6-3 and TRBJ2-1, with unresolved D. The V gene lost 6 bases and the J gene lost 8 bases, with 8 bases spanning the gap. The V gene's germline CDR1 is MNHEY and CDR2 SVGEGT. The CDR3 loop spans 11 amino acids. CDR3 loop: CASSIVYEQFF. The CDR3 bases that were read are TGTGCCAGCAGCATAGTTTATGAG.

To note about this clone: From the germline J gene comes the end of the CDR3, since the read stops 3 residues before it. Other DNA sequences in the sample encode the same CDR3. The chain has TRBV19 and TRBJ2-2, with D possibly matching TRBD2 (6 bases). The germline V gene encodes CDR1 LNHDA and CDR2 SQIVND (reference sequence). This CDR3 region has 15 residues. V lost 3 bases and J lost 5, with 13 bases in between. The DNA read from the CDR3 is TGTGCCAGTAGTATTGGGGGTCGGGGGACCGGGGAG. Translated: CASSIGGRGTGE. The CDR3 in full is CASSIGGRGTGELFF.

With respect to this clone: Read sequence stops 3 residues before the CDR3 end, and the germline J gene provides the missing end. The V call is TRBV6-1, the J call TRBJ1-1; 9 bases fit TRBD1. Trimming removed 3 bases from V and 5 bases from J; junction bases left unmatched: 7. The CDR3 is 15 residues long. Per the germline V gene, CDR1 is MNHNS and CDR2 is SASEGT. The covered CDR3 bases are TGTGCCAGCAGTGACCACAGGGGGCCGGGGACTGAA. Translating gives CASSDHRGPGTE. The complete CDR3 protein is CASSDHRGPGTEAFF.

About this clone itself: The CDR3 end lies 3 residues beyond the end of the read and is filled in from the germline J gene. The V and J genes are TRBV2 and TRBJ2-2, with 9 bases matching TRBD2. There are 14 residues in the CDR3. CDR1 is SNHLY and CDR2 is FYNNEI in the germline V gene. J gave up 8 bases and V 5 bases, and 6 bases lay outside the gene matches. Partial CDR3 DNA: TGTGCCAGCAGTAGCGGGAGGTTATCTGGGGAG. Translation gives CASSSGRLSGE. The whole CDR3 protein is CASSSGRLSGELFF.

Details on this clone: The read ends 3 residues early relative to the CDR3; the germline J gene fills the gap. The V and J genes are TRBV7-6 and TRBJ2-3, with 9 nucleotides matching TRBD1. The CDR3 is made up of 16 amino acids. The germline CDR1 and CDR2 sequences are SGHVS and FNYEAQ. The chain's CDR3 is CASSWARDRDQETQYF. The part of the CDR3 DNA that was read is TGTGCCAGCAGCTGGGCTAGGGACAGGGACCAAGAGACG.

Concerning this clone itself: The read terminates 3 residues before the CDR3 end, so the remaining end is supplied by the germline J gene. This chain links TRBV7-9 with TRBJ1-2, with D uncertain. V lost 2 bases, J lost 6 bases, and 4 bases lay in between. The CDR3 is 11 amino acids. The germline gives CDR1 SEHNR, CDR2 FQNEAQ (reference sequence). The CDR3 reads CASSLQDGYTF. The covered CDR3 bases are TGTGCCAGCAGCTTACAGGATGGC. Full variable domain (remainder filled in from reference TRBV7-9 and TRBJ1-2): DTGVSQNPRHKITKRGQNVTFRCDPISEHNRLYWYRQTLGQGPEFLTYFQNEAQLEKSRLLSDRFSAERPKGSFSTLEIQRTEQGDSAMYLCASSLQDGYTFGSGTRLTVV.

A word on this clone: The CDR3 extends 3 residues past the end of the read, so its final part is completed from the germline J gene. This chain links TRBV23-1 with TRBJ1-2; TRBD1 matches at 7 bases. TRBV23-1 is an open reading frame, and its role is uncertain. This CDR3 contains 13 residues. The CDR3 protein is CATPGQVFYDYTF. CDR3 DNA (partial): TGCGCCACCCCCGGACAGGTTTTCTACGAC.

Comment on this clone: Read sequence stops 3 residues before the CDR3 end, and the germline J gene provides the missing end. The chain is built from TRBV5-1 and TRBJ2-3, with TRBD1 matching over 10 bases. This CDR3 has 15 amino acids. V lost 4 bases to trimming and J lost 1 base; unmatched junction nucleotides: 3. Germline values: CDR1 SGHRS, CDR2 YFSETQ. The CDR3 here is CASSIGTGGTDTQYF. CDR3 bases read: TGCGCCAGCAGCATCGGGACAGGGGGCACAGATACG.